This TCR beta chain was sequenced in a study of blood T cell repertoires in COVID-19. Participants, 18 to 89 years old, spanned more than 20 US areas. Participants were placed into cohorts based on the clinical history they reported. The recovered donors of Cohort 3 showed two negative PCRs, clearance, or symptom resolution. Study processing details: How many nucleated cells were present was estimated from reference gene primer amplification. TCRdb's table, derived via immunoSEQ multiplex PCR, lists solely in-frame clones and lacks some. V and J calls and clone size follow that table, whereas D and trimming were derived from the DNA. Among a few hundred thousand clones listed, approximately 92% were seen once. This clone has only one observation. The CDR3 consists of 14 residues. Trimming cost V 6 bases and J 3 bases; bases outside gene matches: 4. Germline V gene sequence: CDR1 LNHDA, CDR2 SQIVND (reference sequence).

The source is a woman aged 18-30 years who had recovered from COVID-19. The V gene is TRBV19, the J gene TRBJ1-1; TRBD1 aligns across 10 bases. Specimen: PBMCs or T cells enriched from blood (not recorded which). The DNA for the CDR3 is TGTGCCAGTAGCCCGGGACAGGGGTACACTGAAGCTTTCTTT. It codes for CASSPGQGYTEAFF. Full variable domain (outside the CDR3, taken from reference TRBV19 and TRBJ1-1): DGGITQSPKYLFRKEGQNVTLSCEQNLNHDAMYWYRQDPGQGLRLIYYSQIVNDFQKGDIAEGYSVSREKKESFPLTVTSAQKNPTAFYLCASSPGQGYTEAFFGQGTRLTVV.